The rows below give T cell receptor beta chains drawn from one sample of a study of T cells in Graves' hyperthyroidism and ophthalmopathy. TCRdb recomputed calls from the multiplex PCR reads with MiXCR, one row per CDR3 protein. Here the sample spans under 400,000 distinct CDR3 sequences, around a sixth being singletons. The sample taken for sequencing was blood. These receptors were collected from a woman between 18 and 29 years old with Graves' hyperthyroidism that later progressed to Graves' ophthalmopathy. Each CDR3 is given with its conserved first and last residue. The D gene is left open where the match is weak. Clone size appears in some rows only: once, few, many, or a class for an expanded clone.

CDR3aa: CASSLRRTASNEKLFF; CDR3nt: TGTGCCAGCAGCTTAAGGAGGACAGCTTCTAATGAAAAACTGTTTTTT; v_gene: TRBV7-8; j_gene: TRBJ1-4; d_gene: NA; abundance: many
CDR3aa: CASSSTPGESPSNYGYTF; CDR3nt: TGTGCCAGCAGTTCCACCCCAGGGGAATCCCCCTCTAACTATGGCTACACCTTC; v_gene: TRBV6-1; j_gene: TRBJ1-2; d_gene: NA; abundance: few
CDR3aa: CASSSRGGEQYF; CDR3nt: TGTGCCAGCAGTTCCAGGGGGGGCGAGCAGTACTTC; v_gene: TRBV27; j_gene: TRBJ2-7; d_gene: NA; abundance: many
CDR3aa: CSARASSGNLYEQYF; CDR3nt: TGCAGTGCTAGAGCATCTAGCGGGAATCTGTACGAGCAGTACTTC; v_gene: TRBV20-1; j_gene: TRBJ2-7; d_gene: TRBD2; abundance: many
CDR3aa: CATQGAGTEAFF; CDR3nt: TGTGCCACCCAGGGGGCGGGTACTGAAGCTTTCTTT; v_gene: TRBV6-1; j_gene: TRBJ1-1; d_gene: TRBD1; abundance: NA
CDR3aa: CSAREGGNTEAFF; CDR3nt: TGCAGTGCTAGAGAGGGGGGGAACACTGAAGCTTTCTTT; v_gene: TRBV20-1; j_gene: TRBJ1-1; d_gene: NA; abundance: many
CDR3aa: CAWKVRNSPLHF; CDR3nt: TGTGCCTGGAAAGTACGTAATTCACCCCTCCACTTT; v_gene: TRBV30; j_gene: TRBJ1-6; d_gene: NA; abundance: NA
CDR3aa: CASSYTGTTHNEQFF; CDR3nt: TGTGCCAGCAGTTATACCGGGACTACCCACAATGAGCAGTTCTTC; v_gene: TRBV6-1; j_gene: TRBJ2-1; d_gene: TRBD2; abundance: many
CDR3aa: CASSLQVQETQYF; CDR3nt: TGTGCCAGCAGTCTACAGGTCCAAGAGACCCAGTACTTC; v_gene: TRBV6-1; j_gene: TRBJ2-5; d_gene: NA; abundance: NA
CDR3aa: CASSRGRLNEQFF; CDR3nt: TGCGCCAGCAGCCGGGGCAGGTTGAATGAGCAGTTCTTC; v_gene: TRBV5-1; j_gene: TRBJ2-1; d_gene: NA; abundance: few
CDR3aa: CATSREGDRTYEQYF; CDR3nt: TGTGCCACCAGCAGAGAAGGAGACAGGACCTACGAGCAGTACTTC; v_gene: TRBV15; j_gene: TRBJ2-7; d_gene: NA; abundance: few
CDR3aa: CASSLQGKYTGELFF; CDR3nt: TGTGCCAGCAGCCTCCAAGGAAAGTACACCGGGGAGCTGTTTTTT; v_gene: TRBV4-2; j_gene: TRBJ2-2; d_gene: NA; abundance: NA
CDR3aa: CASSRRVGDPNYGYTF; CDR3nt: TGTGCCAGCAGCAGAAGGGTAGGGGATCCTAACTATGGCTACACCTTC; v_gene: TRBV28; j_gene: TRBJ1-2; d_gene: NA; abundance: many
CDR3aa: CASSQVAGVTGRAFF; CDR3nt: TGCGCCAGCAGCCAAGTCGCCGGGGTGACAGGGAGAGCTTTCTTT; v_gene: TRBV4-1; j_gene: TRBJ1-1; d_gene: TRBD1; abundance: NA
CDR3aa: CASSSSEQFF; CDR3nt: TGTGCCAGCAGCTCGAGTGAGCAGTTCTTC; v_gene: TRBV28; j_gene: TRBJ2-1; d_gene: NA; abundance: many
CDR3aa: CATSREGAGVYTGELFF; CDR3nt: TGTGCCACCAGCAGAGAGGGAGCGGGAGTATATACCGGGGAGCTGTTTTTT; v_gene: TRBV15; j_gene: TRBJ2-2; d_gene: TRBD2; abundance: few
CDR3aa: CASSYSTAGGYEQYF; CDR3nt: TGTGCCAGCAGTTACTCGACGGCGGGAGGGTACGAGCAGTACTTC; v_gene: TRBV6-5; j_gene: TRBJ2-7; d_gene: TRBD2; abundance: NA
CDR3aa: CASSLQGMDGELFF; CDR3nt: TGTGCCAGCAGTTTACAGGGGATGGACGGGGAGCTGTTTTTT; v_gene: TRBV28; j_gene: TRBJ2-2; d_gene: NA; abundance: many
CDR3aa: CASSLGSVGTGELFF; CDR3nt: TGTGCCAGCAGCTTAGGGTCCGTGGGGACCGGGGAGCTGTTTTTT; v_gene: TRBV7-9; j_gene: TRBJ2-2; d_gene: NA; abundance: NA
CDR3aa: CASRRVAGAAGELFF; CDR3nt: TGTGCCAGCAGGCGGGTGGCAGGGGCAGCCGGGGAGCTGTTTTTT; v_gene: TRBV2; j_gene: TRBJ2-2; d_gene: NA; abundance: many
CDR3aa: CASSVGGIDQLQHF; CDR3nt: TGTGCCAGCAGCGTAGGGGGCATCGATCAGCTCCAGCATTTT; v_gene: TRBV9; j_gene: TRBJ1-5; d_gene: NA; abundance: few
CDR3aa: CASKVYRGVETQYF; CDR3nt: TGTGCCAGCAAAGTTTACAGGGGGGTGGAGACCCAGTACTTC; v_gene: TRBV6-1; j_gene: TRBJ2-5; d_gene: TRBD1; abundance: many
CDR3aa: CASSSQRDSLYEQYF; CDR3nt: TGTGCCAGCAGCTCTCAGCGAGATTCTTTGTACGAGCAGTACTTC; v_gene: TRBV9; j_gene: TRBJ2-7; d_gene: NA; abundance: NA
CDR3aa: CASSLETSGSANYEQYF; CDR3nt: TGTGCCAGCAGCTTAGAGACTAGCGGGAGCGCTAACTACGAGCAGTACTTC; v_gene: TRBV7-8; j_gene: TRBJ2-7; d_gene: TRBD2; abundance: NA